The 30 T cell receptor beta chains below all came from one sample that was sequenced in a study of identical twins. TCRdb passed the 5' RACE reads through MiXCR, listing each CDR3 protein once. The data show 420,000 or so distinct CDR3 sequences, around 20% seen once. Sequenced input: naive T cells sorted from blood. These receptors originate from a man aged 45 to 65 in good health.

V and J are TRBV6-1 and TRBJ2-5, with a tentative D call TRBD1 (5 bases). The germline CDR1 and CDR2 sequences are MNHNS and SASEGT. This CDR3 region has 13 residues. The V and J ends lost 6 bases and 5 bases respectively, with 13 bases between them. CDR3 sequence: CASSTRVGETQYF. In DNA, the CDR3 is TGTGCCAGCAGCACCAGGGTGGGTGAGACCCAGTACTTC.

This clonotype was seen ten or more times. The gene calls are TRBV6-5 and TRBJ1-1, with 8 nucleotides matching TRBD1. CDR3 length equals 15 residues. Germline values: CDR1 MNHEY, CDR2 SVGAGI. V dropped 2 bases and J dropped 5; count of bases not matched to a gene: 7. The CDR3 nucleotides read TGTGCCAGCAGTTACACCGACAGGGGCTGGACTGAAGCTTTCTTT. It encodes CASSYTDRGWTEAFF.

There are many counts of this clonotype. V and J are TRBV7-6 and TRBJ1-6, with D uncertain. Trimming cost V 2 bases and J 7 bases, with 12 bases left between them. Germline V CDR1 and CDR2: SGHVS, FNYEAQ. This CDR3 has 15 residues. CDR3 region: CASSLSPAANSPLHF. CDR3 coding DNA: TGTGCCAGCAGCTTATCCCCGGCAGCCAATTCACCCCTCCACTTT.

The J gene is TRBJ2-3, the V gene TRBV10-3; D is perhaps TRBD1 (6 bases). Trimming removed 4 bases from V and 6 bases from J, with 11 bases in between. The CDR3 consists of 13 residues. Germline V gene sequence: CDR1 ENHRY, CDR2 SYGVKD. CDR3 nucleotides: TGTGCCATCAGTGGATCTAGGGGGGATACGCAGTATTTT. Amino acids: CAISGSRGDTQYF.

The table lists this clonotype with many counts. The CDR3 region is CASSGGDYEQYF. CDR3 sequence (DNA): TGTGCCAGCAGTGGAGGAGATTACGAGCAGTACTTC. The rearrangement links TRBV25-1 to TRBJ2-7; no clear D. V was clipped by 4 bases and J by 4 bases, with 8 bases between them. The length of the CDR3 is 12 residues. Germline V gives CDR1 MGHDK, CDR2 SYGVNS.

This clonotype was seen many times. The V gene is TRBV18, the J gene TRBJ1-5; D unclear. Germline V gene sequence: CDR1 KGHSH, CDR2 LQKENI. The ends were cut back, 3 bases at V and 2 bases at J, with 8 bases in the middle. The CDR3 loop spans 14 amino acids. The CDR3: CASSPSGGNQPQHF. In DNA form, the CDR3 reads TGTGCCAGCTCACCGTCCGGGGGCAATCAGCCCCAGCATTTT.

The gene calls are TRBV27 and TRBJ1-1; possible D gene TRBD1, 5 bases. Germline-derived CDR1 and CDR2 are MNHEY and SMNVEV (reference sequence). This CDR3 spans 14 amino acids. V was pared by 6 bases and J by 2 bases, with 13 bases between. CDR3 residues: CASSPRGVNTEAFF. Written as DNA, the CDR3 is TGTGCCAGCAGCCCCCGGGGGGTTAACACTGAAGCTTTCTTT.

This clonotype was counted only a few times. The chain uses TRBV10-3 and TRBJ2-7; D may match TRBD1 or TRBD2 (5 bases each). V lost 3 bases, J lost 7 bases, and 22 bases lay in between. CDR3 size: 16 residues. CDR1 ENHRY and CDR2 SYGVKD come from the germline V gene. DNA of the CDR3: TGTGCCATCAGTGATACTCTTGGGGGATCAGGTGAAGAGCAGTACTTC. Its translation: CAISDTLGGSGEEQYF.

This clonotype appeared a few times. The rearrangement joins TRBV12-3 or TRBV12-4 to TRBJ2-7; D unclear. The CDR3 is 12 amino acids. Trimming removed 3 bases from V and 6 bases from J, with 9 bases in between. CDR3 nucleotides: TGTGCCAGCAGTTTTCCGGGTAGCGAGCAGTACTTC. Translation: CASSFPGSEQYF.

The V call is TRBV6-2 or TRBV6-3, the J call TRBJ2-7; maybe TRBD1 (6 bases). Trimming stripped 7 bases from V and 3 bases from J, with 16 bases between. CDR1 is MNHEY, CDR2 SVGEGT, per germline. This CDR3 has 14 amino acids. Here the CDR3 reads CASNIGGANYEQYF. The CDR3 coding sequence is TGTGCCAGCAATATTGGGGGCGCGAACTACGAGCAGTACTTC.

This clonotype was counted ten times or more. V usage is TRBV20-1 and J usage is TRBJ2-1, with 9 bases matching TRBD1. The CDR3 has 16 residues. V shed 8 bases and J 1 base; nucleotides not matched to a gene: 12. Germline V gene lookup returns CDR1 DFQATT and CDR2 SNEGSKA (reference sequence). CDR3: CSPGQGQGLSYNEQFF. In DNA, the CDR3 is TGCAGTCCGGGTCAGGGACAGGGCCTTTCCTACAATGAGCAGTTCTTC.

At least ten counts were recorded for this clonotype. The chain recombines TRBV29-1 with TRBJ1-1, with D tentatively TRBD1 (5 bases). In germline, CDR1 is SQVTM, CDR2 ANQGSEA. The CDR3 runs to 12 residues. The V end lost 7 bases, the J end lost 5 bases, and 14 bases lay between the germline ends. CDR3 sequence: CSAQGLGTEAFF. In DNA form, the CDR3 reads TGCAGCGCTCAGGGCCTTGGGACTGAAGCTTTCTTT.

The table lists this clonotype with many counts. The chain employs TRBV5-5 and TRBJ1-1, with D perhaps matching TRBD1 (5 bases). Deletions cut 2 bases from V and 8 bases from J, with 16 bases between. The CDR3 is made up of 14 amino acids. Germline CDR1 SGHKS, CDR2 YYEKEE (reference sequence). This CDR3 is CASSFQTVPPEAFF. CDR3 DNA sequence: TGTGCCAGCAGCTTCCAGACAGTCCCCCCCGAAGCTTTCTTT.

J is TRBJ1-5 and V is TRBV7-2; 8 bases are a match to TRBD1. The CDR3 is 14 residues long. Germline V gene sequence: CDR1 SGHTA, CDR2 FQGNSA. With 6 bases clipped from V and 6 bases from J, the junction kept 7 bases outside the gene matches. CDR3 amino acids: CASRPPGGCQPQHF. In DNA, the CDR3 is TGTGCCAGCAGACCACCAGGGGGCTGTCAGCCCCAGCATTTT.

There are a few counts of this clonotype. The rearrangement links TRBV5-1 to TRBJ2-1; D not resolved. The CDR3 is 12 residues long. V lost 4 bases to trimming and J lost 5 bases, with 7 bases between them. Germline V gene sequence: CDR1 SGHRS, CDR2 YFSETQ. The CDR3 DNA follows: TGCGCCAGCAGCCCCCTTGACAATGAGCAGTTCTTC. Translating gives CASSPLDNEQFF.

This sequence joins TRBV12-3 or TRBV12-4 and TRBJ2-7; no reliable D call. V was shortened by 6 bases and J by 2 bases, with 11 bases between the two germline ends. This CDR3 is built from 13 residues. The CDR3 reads CASRNTVTYEQYF. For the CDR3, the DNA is TGTGCCAGCAGAAATACAGTTACCTACGAGCAGTACTTC.

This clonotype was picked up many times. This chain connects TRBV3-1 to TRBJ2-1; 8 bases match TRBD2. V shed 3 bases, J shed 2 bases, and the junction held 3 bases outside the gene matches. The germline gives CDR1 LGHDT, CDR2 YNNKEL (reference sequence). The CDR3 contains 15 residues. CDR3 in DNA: TGTGCCAGCAGCCAGGCGGGACTAGCCTACAATGAGCAGTTCTTC. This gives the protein CASSQAGLAYNEQFF.

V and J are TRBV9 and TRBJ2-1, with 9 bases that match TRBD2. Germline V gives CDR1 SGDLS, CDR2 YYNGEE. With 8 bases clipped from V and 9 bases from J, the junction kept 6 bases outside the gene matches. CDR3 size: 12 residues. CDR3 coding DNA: TGTGCCAGTAAGCGGGAGGAGGGTGAGCAGTTCTTC. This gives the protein CASKREEGEQFF.

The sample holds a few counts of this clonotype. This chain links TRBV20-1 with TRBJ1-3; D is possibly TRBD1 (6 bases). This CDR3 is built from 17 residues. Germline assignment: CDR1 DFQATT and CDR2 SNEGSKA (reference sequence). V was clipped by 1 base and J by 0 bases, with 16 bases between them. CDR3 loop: CSARAGTPRYSGNTIYF. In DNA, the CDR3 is TGCAGTGCTAGAGCCGGGACACCCCGTTACTCTGGAAACACCATATATTTT.

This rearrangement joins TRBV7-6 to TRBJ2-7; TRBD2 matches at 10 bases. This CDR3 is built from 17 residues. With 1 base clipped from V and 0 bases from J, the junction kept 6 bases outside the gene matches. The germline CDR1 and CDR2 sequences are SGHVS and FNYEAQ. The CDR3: CASSLGAGGQGSYEQYF. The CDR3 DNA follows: TGTGCCAGCAGCTTAGGAGCGGGGGGGCAAGGCTCCTACGAGCAGTACTTC.

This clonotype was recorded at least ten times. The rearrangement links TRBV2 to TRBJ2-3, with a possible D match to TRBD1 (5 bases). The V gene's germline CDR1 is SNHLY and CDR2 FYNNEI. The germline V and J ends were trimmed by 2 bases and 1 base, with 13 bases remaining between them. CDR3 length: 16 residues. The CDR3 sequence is CASSEWGRGGTDTQYF. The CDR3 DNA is TGTGCCAGCAGTGAATGGGGTAGGGGTGGCACAGATACGCAGTATTTT. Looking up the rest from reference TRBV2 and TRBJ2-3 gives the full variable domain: EPEVTQTPSHQVTQMGQEVILRCVPISNHLYFYWYRQILGQKVEFLVSFYNNEISEKSEIFDDQFSVERPDGSNFTLKIRSTKLEDSAMYFCASSEWGRGGTDTQYFGPGTRLTVL.

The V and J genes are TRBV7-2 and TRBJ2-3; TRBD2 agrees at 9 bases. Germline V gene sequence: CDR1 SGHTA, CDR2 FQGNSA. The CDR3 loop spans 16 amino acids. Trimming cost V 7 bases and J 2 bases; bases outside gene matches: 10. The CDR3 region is CASISSGSYNTDTQYF. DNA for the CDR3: TGTGCCAGCATCAGTAGCGGGAGTTATAACACAGATACGCAGTATTTT.

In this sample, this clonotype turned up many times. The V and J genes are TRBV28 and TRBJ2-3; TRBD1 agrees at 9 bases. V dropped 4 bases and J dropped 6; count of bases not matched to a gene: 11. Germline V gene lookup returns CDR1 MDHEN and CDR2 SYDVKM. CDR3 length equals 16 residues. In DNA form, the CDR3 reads TGTGCCAGCAGTTCCGCCGGGACAGGGTTACATGATACGCAGTATTTT. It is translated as CASSSAGTGLHDTQYF.

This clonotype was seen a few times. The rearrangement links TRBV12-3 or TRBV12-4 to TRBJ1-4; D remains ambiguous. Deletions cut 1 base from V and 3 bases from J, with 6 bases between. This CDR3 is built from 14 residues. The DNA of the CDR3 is TGTGCCAGCAGTTTAGACGGGCCTAATGAAAAACTGTTTTTT. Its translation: CASSLDGPNEKLFF.

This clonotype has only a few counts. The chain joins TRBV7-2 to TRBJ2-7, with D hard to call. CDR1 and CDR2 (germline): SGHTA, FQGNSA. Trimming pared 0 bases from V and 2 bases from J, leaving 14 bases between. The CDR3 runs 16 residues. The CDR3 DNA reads TGTGCCAGCAGCTTAGCGAATCCAGTTCTCCCCTACGAGCAGTACTTC. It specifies CASSLANPVLPYEQYF.

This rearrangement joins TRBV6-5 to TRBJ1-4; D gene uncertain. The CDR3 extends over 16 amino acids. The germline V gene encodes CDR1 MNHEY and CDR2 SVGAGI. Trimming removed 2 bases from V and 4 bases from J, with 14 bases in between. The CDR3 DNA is TGTGCCAGCAGTTACAGTCCAACAGTTAATAATGAAAAACTGTTTTTT. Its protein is CASSYSPTVNNEKLFF.

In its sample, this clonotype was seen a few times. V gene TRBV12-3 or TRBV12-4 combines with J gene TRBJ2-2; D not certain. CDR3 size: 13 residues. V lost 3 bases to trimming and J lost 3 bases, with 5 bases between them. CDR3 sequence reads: CASSFFDTGELFF. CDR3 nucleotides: TGTGCCAGCAGTTTTTTTGACACCGGGGAGCTGTTTTTT.

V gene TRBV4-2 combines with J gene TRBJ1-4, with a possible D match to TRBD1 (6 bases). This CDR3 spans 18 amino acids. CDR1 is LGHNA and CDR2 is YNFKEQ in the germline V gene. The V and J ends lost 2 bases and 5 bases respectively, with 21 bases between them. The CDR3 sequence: CASSQKIGGGRGNEKLFF. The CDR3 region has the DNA TGTGCCAGCAGCCAAAAAATTGGCGGGGGCAGGGGAAATGAAAAACTGTTTTTT.

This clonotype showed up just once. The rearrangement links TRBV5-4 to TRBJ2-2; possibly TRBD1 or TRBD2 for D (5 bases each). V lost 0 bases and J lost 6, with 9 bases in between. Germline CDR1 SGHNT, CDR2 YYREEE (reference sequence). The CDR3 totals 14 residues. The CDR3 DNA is TGTGCCAGCAGCTTGGGGGGGAAGGCCGGGGAGCTGTTTTTT. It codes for CASSLGGKAGELFF.

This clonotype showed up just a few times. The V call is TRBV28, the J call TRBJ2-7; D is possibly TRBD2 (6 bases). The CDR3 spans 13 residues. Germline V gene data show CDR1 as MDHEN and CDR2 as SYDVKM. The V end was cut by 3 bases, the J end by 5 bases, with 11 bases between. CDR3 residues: CASSFSSANEQYF. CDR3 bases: TGTGCCAGCAGTTTCTCTAGCGCTAACGAGCAGTACTTC.